Shown below are 19 T cell receptor beta chains from a single sample sequenced in a study of blood T cell repertoires in COVID-19. Assay used: immunoSEQ multiplex PCR; TCRdb lists only in-frame clones, some missing. The profile covers about 320,000 clones, with roughly 90% appearing a single time and approximately 5.5% taken by the ten largest. The specimen sequenced was PBMCs or T cells enriched from blood (not recorded which). Receptors originate from a man aged 55 to 70 who had recovered from COVID-19.

This chain links TRBV6-2 or TRBV6-3 with TRBJ2-7; perhaps TRBD2 as D (5 bases). V lost 2 bases to trimming and J lost 0 bases, with 17 bases between them. CDR3 length: 17 amino acids. CDR1 is MNHEY and CDR2 is SVGEGT in the germline V gene. CDR3 DNA: TGTGCCAGCAGTTACCCCCGGATTCCGGGAAGCTCCTACGAGCAGTACTTC. As protein: CASSYPRIPGSSYEQYF.

The gene calls are TRBV3-1 (or the pseudogene TRBV3-2) and TRBJ1-1, with a tentative D call TRBD1 (6 bases). Per the germline V gene, CDR1 is LGHDT and CDR2 is YNNKEL (reference sequence). V gave up 10 bases and J gave up 1 base, with 13 bases separating them. This CDR3 is 13 amino acids long. The DNA of the CDR3 is TGTGCCATACAAGACAGGCCGAACACTGAAGCTTTCTTT. It specifies CAIQDRPNTEAFF.

The V and J genes are TRBV5-1 and TRBJ2-7; 10 bases are shared with TRBD1. From germline, CDR1 is SGHRS and CDR2 YFSETQ. After removal of 0 bases from V and 5 bases from J, the junction contained 8 bases not matched to a gene. This CDR3 is built from 16 residues. Written as DNA, the CDR3 is TGCGCCAGCAGCTTGGATTTCCGGGGACAGGGGCACGAGCAGTACTTC. Translation: CASSLDFRGQGHEQYF.

This rearrangement joins TRBV28 to TRBJ1-1, with D maybe TRBD1 (5 bases). V was cut by 7 bases and J by 0 bases, with 21 bases left in between. This CDR3 contains 17 residues. Germline loops: CDR1 MDHEN, CDR2 SYDVKM. This chain's CDR3 is CASISRGYWGVNTEAFF. In nucleotides, the CDR3 is TGTGCCAGCATTTCTAGGGGCTATTGGGGGGTGAACACTGAAGCTTTCTTT. The variable domain in full, with the rest retrieved from reference TRBV28 and TRBJ1-1, is DVKVTQSSRYLVKRTGEKVFLECVQDMDHENMFWYRQDPGLGLRLIYFSYDVKMKEKGDIPEGYSVSREKKERFSLILESASTNQTSMYLCASISRGYWGVNTEAFFGQGTRLTVV.

This chain connects TRBV7-3 to TRBJ2-7; 7 bases are a match to TRBD2. After removal of 4 bases from V and 7 bases from J, the junction contained 7 bases not matched to a gene. The CDR3 has 13 amino acids. Germline values: CDR1 SGHTA, CDR2 FQGTGA. CDR3 coding DNA: TGTGCCAGCAGCTCGGGACTATCGGGAGAGCAGTACTTC. Translation gives CASSSGLSGEQYF.

The chain uses TRBV6-5 and TRBJ2-2; 10 positions match TRBD1. The CDR3 is 15 residues long. Per germline, CDR1 MNHEY and CDR2 SVGAGI. V was pared by 4 bases and J by 3 bases, with 2 bases of the junction left unmatched. This CDR3 reads CASSFGQGDTGELFF. DNA for the CDR3: TGTGCCAGCAGTTTTGGACAGGGGGACACCGGGGAGCTGTTTTTT.

The chain couples TRBV5-6 to TRBJ1-5, with a possible D match to TRBD1 (6 bases). V shed 3 bases and J shed 7 bases, with 17 bases lying between them. The CDR3 spans 15 residues. CDR1 and CDR2 from the germline V gene are SGHDT and YYEEEE. CDR3 nucleotide sequence: TGTGCCAGCAGCTCAGGGACAACCCCCGGGCAGCCCCAGCATTTT. This codes for CASSSGTTPGQPQHF.

V gene TRBV18 combines with J gene TRBJ1-2; 7 bases line up with TRBD1. Germline-derived CDR1 and CDR2 are KGHSH and LQKENI. This CDR3 contains 14 residues. The ends lost 3 bases at V and 4 bases at J; junction bases unmatched: 5. CDR3 loop: CASSPQGELYGYTF. CDR3 sequence (DNA): TGTGCCAGCTCACCGCAGGGGGAACTCTATGGCTACACCTTC. Variable domain in full (rest from reference TRBV18 and TRBJ1-2): NAGVMQNPRHLVRRRGQEARLRCSPMKGHSHVYWYRQLPEEGLKFMVYLQKENIIDESGMPKERFSAEFPKEGPSILRIQQVVRGDSAAYFCASSPQGELYGYTFGSGTRLTVV.

V and J are TRBV3-1 (or the pseudogene TRBV3-2) and TRBJ2-6, with D perhaps matching TRBD1 (5 bases). This CDR3 has 16 amino acids. Germline values: CDR1 LGHDT, CDR2 YNNKEL (reference sequence). Trimming pared 4 bases from V and 1 base from J, leaving 11 bases between. The CDR3 is CASSLDPGSGANVLTF. CDR3 nucleotides: TGTGCCAGCAGCCTAGATCCAGGGTCTGGGGCCAACGTCCTGACTTTC.

The chain is built from TRBV12-3 or TRBV12-4 and TRBJ1-1; D uncertain. The CDR3 is 13 amino acids. Between the trimmed V and J ends, which lost 2 bases and 1 base, there was a span of 5 bases. CDR3 nucleotide sequence: TGTGCCAGCAGTTTAAAGCAGAACACTGAAGCTTTCTTT. Its protein product is CASSLKQNTEAFF.

This rearrangement joins TRBV10-2 to TRBJ2-7, with 8 bases that match TRBD1. With 4 bases clipped from V and 5 bases from J, the junction kept 4 bases outside the gene matches. This CDR3 region has 13 residues. In germline, CDR1 is WSHSY, CDR2 SAAADI. The CDR3 nucleotides read TGCGCCAGCAGTGGGACAGGGACCCACGAGCAGTACTTC. Its translation: CASSGTGTHEQYF.

The CDR3 DNA reads as TGTGCCACCAGCAGCGGCCCCCTCGGAATGGGCGGCTACACCTTC. This encodes CATSSGPLGMGGYTF. The chain is built from TRBV15 and TRBJ1-2, with no clear D. The V gene lost 3 bases and the J gene lost 8 bases, with 19 bases spanning the gap. This CDR3 is built from 15 residues. Germline V gene sequence: CDR1 LNHNV, CDR2 YYDKDF (reference sequence).

In its sample, this clone was seen once. V and J are TRBV29-1 and TRBJ1-4; no firm D call. V was shortened by 7 bases and J by 0 bases, with 3 bases between the two germline ends. This CDR3 is 11 amino acids long. Germline V gives CDR1 SQVTM, CDR2 ANQGSEA. Here the CDR3 reads CSGATNEKLFF. The CDR3 bases are TGCAGCGGAGCAACTAATGAAAAACTGTTTTTT.

The chain joins TRBV7-9 to TRBJ2-1; the D gene is possibly TRBD2 (5 bases). The CDR3 contains 13 residues. Germline CDR1 reads SEHNR; CDR2 reads FQNEAQ (reference sequence). V lost 5 bases to trimming and J lost 6 bases, with 11 bases between them. The CDR3 loop is CASSPYTSNEQFF. CDR3 sequence (DNA): TGTGCCAGCAGCCCATATACTAGCAATGAGCAGTTCTTC.

The chain joins TRBV28 to TRBJ2-7; perhaps TRBD1 as D (5 bases). Trimming took off 3 bases at V and 1 base at J, with 13 bases between the two ends. Germline CDR1 is MDHEN and CDR2 is SYDVKM. This CDR3 is 15 amino acids long. In DNA form, the CDR3 reads TGTGCCAGCAGTTTCCACTCAGGGAATTCCTACGAGCAGTACTTC. It yields the protein CASSFHSGNSYEQYF.

This chain connects TRBV11-3 to TRBJ2-5; TRBD1 matches 7 bases. In germline, CDR1 is SGHNT, CDR2 YENEEA. This CDR3 is built from 14 residues. The trim removed 4 bases at V and 3 bases at J, leaving 5 bases unmatched. The chain's CDR3 is CASSSGQDKETQYF. The CDR3 nucleotides are TGTGCCAGCAGCTCTGGACAGGACAAAGAGACCCAGTACTTC.

The chain employs TRBV5-1 and TRBJ2-7, with 7 bases matching TRBD1. Germline assignment: CDR1 SGHRS and CDR2 YFSETQ. The CDR3 is made up of 14 amino acids. V was clipped by 0 bases and J by 6 bases; unmatched bases: 6. CDR3 in amino acids: CASSLAGGVSEQYF. In DNA, the CDR3 is TGCGCCAGCAGCTTGGCAGGGGGTGTAAGCGAGCAGTACTTC.

The rearrangement joins TRBV6-1 to TRBJ1-2; D unresolved. The CDR3 is 14 amino acids. Trimming removed 2 bases from V and 2 bases from J, with 9 bases in between. Germline values: CDR1 MNHNS, CDR2 SASEGT. The CDR3 DNA sequence: TGTGCCAGCAGTGAAATCTCGGGAAACTATGGCTACACCTTC. Protein product: CASSEISGNYGYTF.

The chain couples TRBV12-5 to TRBJ2-1, with D perhaps matching TRBD2 (6 bases). The CDR3 has 15 amino acids. Trimming stripped 2 bases from V and 6 bases from J, with 14 bases between. The germline CDR1 and CDR2 sequences are LGHNT and FRNRAP. The CDR3 loop reads CASGLFGTGLNEQFF. CDR3 DNA sequence: TGTGCTAGTGGTTTGTTCGGGACTGGCCTCAATGAGCAGTTCTTC.